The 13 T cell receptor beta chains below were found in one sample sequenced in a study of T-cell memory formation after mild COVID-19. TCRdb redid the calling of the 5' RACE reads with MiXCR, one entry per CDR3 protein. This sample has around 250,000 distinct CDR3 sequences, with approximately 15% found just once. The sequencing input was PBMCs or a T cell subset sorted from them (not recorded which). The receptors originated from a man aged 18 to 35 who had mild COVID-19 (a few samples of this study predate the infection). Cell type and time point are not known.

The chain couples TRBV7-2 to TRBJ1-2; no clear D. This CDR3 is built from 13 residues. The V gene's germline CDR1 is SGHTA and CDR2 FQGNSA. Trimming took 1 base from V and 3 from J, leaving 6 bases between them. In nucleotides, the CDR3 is TGTGCCAGCAGCTTAGATCTCGACTATGGCTACACCTTC. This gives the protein CASSLDLDYGYTF.

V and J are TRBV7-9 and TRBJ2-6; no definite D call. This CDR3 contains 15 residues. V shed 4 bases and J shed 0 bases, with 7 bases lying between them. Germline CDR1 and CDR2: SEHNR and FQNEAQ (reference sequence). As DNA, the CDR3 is TGTGCCAGCAGCTCCTATAACTCTGGGGCCAACGTCCTGACTTTC. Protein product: CASSSYNSGANVLTF.

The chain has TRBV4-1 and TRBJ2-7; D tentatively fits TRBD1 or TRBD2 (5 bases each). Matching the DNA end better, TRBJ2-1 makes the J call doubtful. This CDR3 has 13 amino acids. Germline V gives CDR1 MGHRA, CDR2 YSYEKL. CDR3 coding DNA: TGCGCCAGCAGCCACCCTTTGGGGGACGAGCAGTTCTTC. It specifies CASSHPLGDEQFF.

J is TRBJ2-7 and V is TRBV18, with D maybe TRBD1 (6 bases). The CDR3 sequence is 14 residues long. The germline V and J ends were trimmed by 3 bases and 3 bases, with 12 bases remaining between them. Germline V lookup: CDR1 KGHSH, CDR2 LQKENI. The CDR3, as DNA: TGTGCCAGCTCACCCAACGAACAGGGCTACGAGCAGTACTTC. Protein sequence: CASSPNEQGYEQYF. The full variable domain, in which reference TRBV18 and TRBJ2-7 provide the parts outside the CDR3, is NAGVMQNPRHLVRRRGQEARLRCSPMKGHSHVYWYRQLPEEGLKFMVYLQKENIIDESGMPKERFSAEFPKEGPSILRIQQVVRGDSAAYFCASSPNEQGYEQYFGPGTRLTVT.

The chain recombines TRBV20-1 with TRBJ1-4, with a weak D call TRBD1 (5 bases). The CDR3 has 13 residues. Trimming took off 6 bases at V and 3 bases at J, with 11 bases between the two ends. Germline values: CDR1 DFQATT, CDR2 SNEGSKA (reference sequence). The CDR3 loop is CSARGGPNEKLFF. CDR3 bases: TGCAGTGCCCGGGGGGGTCCTAATGAAAAACTGTTTTTT.

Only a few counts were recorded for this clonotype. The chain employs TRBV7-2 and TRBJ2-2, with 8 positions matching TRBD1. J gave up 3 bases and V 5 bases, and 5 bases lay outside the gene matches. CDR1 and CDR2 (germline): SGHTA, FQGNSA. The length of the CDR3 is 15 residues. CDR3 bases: TGTGCCAGCAGCCCCAGGACAGGGTACACCGGGGAGCTGTTTTTT. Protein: CASSPRTGYTGELFF.

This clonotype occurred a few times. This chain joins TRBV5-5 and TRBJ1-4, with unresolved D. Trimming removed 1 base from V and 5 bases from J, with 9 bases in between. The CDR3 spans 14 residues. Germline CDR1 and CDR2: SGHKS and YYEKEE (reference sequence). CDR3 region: CASSLNRWNEKLFF. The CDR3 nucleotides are TGTGCCAGCAGCTTGAACAGATGGAATGAAAAACTGTTTTTT.

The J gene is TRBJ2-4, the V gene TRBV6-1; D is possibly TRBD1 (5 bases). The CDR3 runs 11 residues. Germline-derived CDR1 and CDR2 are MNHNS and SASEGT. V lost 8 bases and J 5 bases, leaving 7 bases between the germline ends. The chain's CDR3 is CASETENIQYF. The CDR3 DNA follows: TGTGCCAGCGAGACAGAAAACATTCAGTACTTC.

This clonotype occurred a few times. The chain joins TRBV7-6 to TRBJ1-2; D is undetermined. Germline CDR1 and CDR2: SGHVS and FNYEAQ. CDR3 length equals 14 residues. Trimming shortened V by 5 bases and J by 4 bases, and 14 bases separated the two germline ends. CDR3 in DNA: TGTGCCAGCAGCAACCCGGGCCTCGGCTATGGCTACACCTTC. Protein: CASSNPGLGYGYTF. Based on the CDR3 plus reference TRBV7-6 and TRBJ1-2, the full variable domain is GAGVSQSPRYKVTKRGQDVALRCDPISGHVSLYWYRQALGQGPEFLTYFNYEAQQDKSGLPNDRFSAERPEGSISTLTIQRTEQRDSAMYRCASSNPGLGYGYTFGSGTRLTVV.

The CDR3 coding sequence is TGTGCCAGCAGCTTAGCTAGGGGCTACGAGCAGTACTTC. Amino acids: CASSLARGYEQYF. The chain is built from TRBV7-8 and TRBJ2-7; D perhaps matches TRBD1 (5 bases). This CDR3 contains 13 residues. Germline V CDR1 and CDR2: SGHVS, FQNEAQ. V gave up 0 bases and J gave up 3 bases, with 6 bases separating them.

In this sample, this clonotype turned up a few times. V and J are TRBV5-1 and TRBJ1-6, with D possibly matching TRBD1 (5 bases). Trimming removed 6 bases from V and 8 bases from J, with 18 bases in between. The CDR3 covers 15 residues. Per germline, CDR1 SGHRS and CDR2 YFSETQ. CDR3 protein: CASTERGQGDSPLHF. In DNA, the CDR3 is TGCGCCAGCACCGAACGTGGGCAGGGAGATTCACCCCTCCACTTT.

The CDR3 sequence: CASSFAGTVNTEAFF. Written as DNA, the CDR3 is TGTGCCAGCAGTTTCGCCGGGACTGTGAACACTGAAGCTTTCTTT. The chain carries TRBV6-5 and TRBJ1-1, with D possibly being TRBD1 (5 bases). The CDR3 loop spans 15 amino acids. Trimming left V 4 bases short and J 0 bases short, with 12 bases between. The germline CDR1 and CDR2 sequences are MNHEY and SVGAGI.

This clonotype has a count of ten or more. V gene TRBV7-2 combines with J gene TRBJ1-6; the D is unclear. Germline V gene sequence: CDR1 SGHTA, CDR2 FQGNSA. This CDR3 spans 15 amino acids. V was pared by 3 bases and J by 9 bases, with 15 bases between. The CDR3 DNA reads TGTGCCAGCAGCTTGGGGTCAGTAGTAGTTTCACCCCTCCACTTT. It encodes CASSLGSVVVSPLHF.